Described below is a single T cell receptor beta chain sequence and its context. The CDR3 is 15 residues long. After removal of 6 bases from V and 1 base from J, the junction contained 6 bases not matched to a gene. Germline V gene data show CDR1 as MNHEY and CDR2 as SVGAGI. The entry originates in a study of blood T cell repertoires in COVID-19. Background on the study: The United States, Italy and Spain were the sources of the acute and convalescent COVID-19 samples. The analysed material was cDNA or gDNA that came from T cells, B-cell-depleted T cells, or PBMCs.

How the authors handled the data: Reference gene primer amplification yielded estimated nucleated cell counts. Produced via immunoSEQ multiplex PCR; TCRdb's table is partial and in-frame only. V and J calls and clone size come straight from that table; D and trimming were deduced from the DNA. The sample lists some 270,000 clones, 85% to 90% occurring once. Sequenced sample: peripheral blood. This TCR came from a woman in her thirties or forties who had recovered from COVID-19. This chain links TRBV6-5 with TRBJ2-7; 10 nucleotides line up with TRBD1. CDR3 residues: CASRHPGQGSYEQYV. The CDR3 bases are TGTGCCAGCAGACACCCGGGACAGGGGTCCTACGAGCAGTACGTC.